This T cell receptor (beta chain) was identified in a study of T cells in narcolepsy. As for this clone: The antigen remains unidentified.

V gave up 2 bases and J gave up 0 bases, with 10 bases separating them. The CDR3 length is 16 residues. Looked up from germline, CDR1 is SNHLY and CDR2 is FYNNEI. Method: immunoSEQ multiplex PCR; TCRdb's copy keeps in-frame clones and lacks some. Of 30,000 to 35,000 clones listed, roughly 80% are singletons. Notes on the study in general: In some patient and control memory CD4+ samples, autoreactive clones were absent. Same-patient CSF and blood CD4+ T cell clonotypes included HCRT-specific and TRIB2-specific autoreactive ones.

The receptor was isolated from a human donor with narcolepsy. The rearrangement uses TRBV2 and TRBJ1-4; D not resolved. The sequenced sample was CD45RA- memory CD4+ T cells from PBMCs. Here the CDR3 DNA reads TGTGCCAGCAGTGAACGCGCCGCAGCAACTAATGAAAAACTGTTTTTT. It yields the protein CASSERAAATNEKLFF.